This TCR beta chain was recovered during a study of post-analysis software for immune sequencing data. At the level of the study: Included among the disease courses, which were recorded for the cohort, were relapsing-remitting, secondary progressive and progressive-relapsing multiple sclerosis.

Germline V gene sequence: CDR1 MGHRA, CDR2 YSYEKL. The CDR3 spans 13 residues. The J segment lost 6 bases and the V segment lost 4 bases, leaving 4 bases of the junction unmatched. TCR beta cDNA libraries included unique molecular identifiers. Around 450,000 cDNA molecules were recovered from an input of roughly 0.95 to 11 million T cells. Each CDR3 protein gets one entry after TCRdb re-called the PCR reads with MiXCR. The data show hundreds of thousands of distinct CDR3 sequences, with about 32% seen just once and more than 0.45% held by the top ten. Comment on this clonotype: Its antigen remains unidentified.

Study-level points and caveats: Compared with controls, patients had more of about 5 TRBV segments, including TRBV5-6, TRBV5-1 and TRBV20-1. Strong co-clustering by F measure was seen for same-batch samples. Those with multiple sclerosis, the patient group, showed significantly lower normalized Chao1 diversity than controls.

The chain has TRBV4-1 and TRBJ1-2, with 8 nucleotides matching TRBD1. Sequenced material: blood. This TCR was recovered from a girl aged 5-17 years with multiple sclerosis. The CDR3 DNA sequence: TGCGCCAGCAGCCCACAGGGGGTGAATGGCTACACCTTC. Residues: CASSPQGVNGYTF.